This passage covers 20 T cell receptor beta chains from one sample sequenced in a study of cytomegalovirus exposure and HLA in healthy donors. The data were produced by immunoSEQ multiplex PCR, yet TCRdb's version contains in-frame clones alone and is incomplete. The sample comprises some 87,000 clones, 90% to 97% of which are singletons, and 1.3% rests with the top ten. Sequenced input: PBMCs. These receptors all come from a woman under 30 in good health and CMV-seronegative.

The chain has TRBV18 and TRBJ2-1; 8 bases are a match to TRBD2. CDR3 length equals 15 residues. Germline loops: CDR1 KGHSH, CDR2 LQKENI. V shed 4 bases and J 5 bases; nucleotides not matched to a gene: 7. Written as DNA, the CDR3 is TGTGCCAGCTCACTTAGTAACGGGAGGGACAATGAGCAGTTCTTC. Translated: CASSLSNGRDNEQFF.

The rearrangement links TRBV29-1 to TRBJ1-4; 8 bases agree with TRBD1. Germline-derived CDR1 and CDR2 are SQVTM and ANQGSEA. CDR3 length: 13 amino acids. The trim removed 5 bases at V and 7 bases at J, leaving 6 bases unmatched. The chain's CDR3 is CSVRQGMGEKLFF. The CDR3 DNA reads as TGCAGCGTTCGACAGGGGATGGGTGAAAAACTGTTTTTT.

The chain joins TRBV7-2 to TRBJ2-1; 15 bases are shared with TRBD2. With V trimmed by 3 bases and J by 10 bases, 10 bases remained unmatched. The CDR3 covers 17 residues. Germline V gives CDR1 SGHTA, CDR2 FQGNSA. The CDR3 region is CASSFRPGLAGGEEQFF. The DNA for the CDR3 is TGTGCCAGCAGCTTTAGACCGGGACTAGCGGGAGGTGAGGAGCAGTTCTTC.

CDR3 bases: TGTGCCAGCAGTTTTATAGGGGCCGCCTACGAGCAGTACTTC. It translates to CASSFIGAAYEQYF. V is TRBV11-2 and J is TRBJ2-7; tentative D call: TRBD1 (5 bases). The CDR3 spans 14 residues. Between the trimmed V and J ends, which lost 6 bases and 2 bases, there was a span of 14 bases. From germline, CDR1 is SGHAT and CDR2 FQNNGV.

This chain connects TRBV5-6 to TRBJ1-1, with 7 bases lining up with TRBD1. The germline CDR1 and CDR2 sequences are SGHDT and YYEEEE. CDR3 length: 16 residues. The trim removed 0 bases at V and 0 bases at J, leaving 5 bases unmatched. CDR3 sequence reads: CASSLDRGSMNTEAFF. The CDR3 DNA reads as TGTGCCAGCAGCTTGGACAGGGGCTCAATGAACACTGAAGCTTTCTTT. Combining the CDR3 with reference TRBV5-6 and TRBJ1-1 gives the whole variable domain DAGVTQSPTHLIKTRGQQVTLRCSPKSGHDTVSWYQQALGQGPQFIFQYYEEEERQRGNFPDRFSGHQFPNYSSELNVNALLLGDSALYLCASSLDRGSMNTEAFFGQGTRLTVV.

The chain recombines TRBV19 with TRBJ1-3, with D possibly being TRBD1 (6 bases). CDR3 length: 14 residues. Germline CDR1 is LNHDA and CDR2 is SQIVND (reference sequence). The V end was cut by 1 base, the J end by 6 bases, with 10 bases between. The CDR3 DNA follows: TGTGCCAGTAGTATAGTCTACAGGGAAAACACCATATATTTT. This translates into CASSIVYRENTIYF.

This clone appeared a single time. The chain links TRBV6-5 to TRBJ1-6; D is perhaps TRBD1 (5 bases). This CDR3 spans 16 amino acids. Trimming shortened V by 0 bases and J by 10 bases, and 16 bases separated the two germline ends. Germline CDR1 is MNHEY and CDR2 is SVGAGI. CDR3 nucleotide sequence: TGTGCCAGCAGTTACTCGAATTTGGGGCCGGGCTCACCCCTCCACTTT. Its translation: CASSYSNLGPGSPLHF.

The CDR3: CASSVAGTDTQYF. The CDR3 coding sequence is TGTGCCAGCAGCGTAGCTGGCACAGATACGCAGTATTTT. The chain has TRBV9 and TRBJ2-3, with D unclear. Germline values: CDR1 SGDLS, CDR2 YYNGEE. The CDR3 spans 13 residues. The V end was cut by 0 bases, the J end by 1 base, with 3 bases between.

The V call is TRBV6-5, the J call TRBJ2-3; TRBD1 matches at 10 bases. Germline V gene sequence: CDR1 MNHEY, CDR2 SVGAGI. Germline trimming cut 5 bases from V and 2 bases from J; bases unmatched to any gene: 4. The CDR3 is made up of 15 amino acids. For the CDR3, the DNA is TGTGCCAGCAGTCGACAGGGGGCGAACACAGATACGCAGTATTTT. The encoded protein is CASSRQGANTDTQYF.

This chain links TRBV19 with TRBJ2-1, with D maybe TRBD1 (5 bases). The CDR3 loop spans 14 amino acids. Trimming pared 4 bases from V and 4 bases from J, leaving 11 bases between. CDR1 is LNHDA and CDR2 is SQIVND in the germline V gene (reference sequence). CDR3 DNA: TGTGCCAGTAGTAGTGCGGCAGGGTACAATGAGCAGTTCTTC. It yields the protein CASSSAAGYNEQFF. Full variable domain (rest looked up from reference TRBV19 and TRBJ2-1): DGGITQSPKYLFRKEGQNVTLSCEQNLNHDAMYWYRQDPGQGLRLIYYSQIVNDFQKGDIAEGYSVSREKKESFPLTVTSAQKNPTAFYLCASSSAAGYNEQFFGPGTRLTVL.

The chain uses TRBV19 and TRBJ2-1, with 10 bases identical to TRBD2. Per germline, CDR1 LNHDA and CDR2 SQIVND (reference sequence). This CDR3 region has 14 residues. J lost 8 bases, V lost 7 bases, and 8 bases had no gene match. For the CDR3, the DNA is TGTGCCAGTACTCTTAGCGGGAGGTGGGATGAGCAGTTCTTC. Its translation is CASTLSGRWDEQFF.

This chain links TRBV7-6 with TRBJ1-5; possible D gene TRBD1, 5 bases. Germline-derived CDR1 and CDR2 are SGHVS and FNYEAQ. V lost 1 base and J lost 4, with 14 bases in between. This CDR3 has 16 residues. DNA of the CDR3: TGTGCCAGCAGCTTAGAGGAAGGGGATTGGAATCAGCCCCAGCATTTT. Its translation is CASSLEEGDWNQPQHF.

The V call is TRBV6-5, the J call TRBJ2-2, with D possibly TRBD2 on 7 matching bases. Germline CDR1 and CDR2: MNHEY and SVGAGI. The CDR3 is 15 residues long. V shed 1 base and J shed 8 bases, with 14 bases lying between them. CDR3 bases: TGTGCCAGCAGTTACTGGCCGGGGGGCGGAGGGGAGCTGTTTTTT. Residues: CASSYWPGGGGELFF.

This chain links TRBV5-4 with TRBJ1-3; D not resolved. CDR3 length: 16 residues. V was trimmed by 0 bases and J by 4 bases, leaving 14 bases between them. Germline V gene data show CDR1 as SGHNT and CDR2 as YYREEE (reference sequence). The CDR3 nucleotides are TGTGCCAGCAGCTTGGTTGGTGGCGCAGGCGGAAACACCATATATTTT. Protein product: CASSLVGGAGGNTIYF.

The chain links TRBV27 to TRBJ2-3; TRBD1 agrees at 9 bases. CDR3 length: 15 amino acids. The junction had 5 bases not matched to a gene; V was cut back by 3 bases and J by 4 bases. Germline loops: CDR1 MNHEY, CDR2 SMNVEV (reference sequence). CDR3 in DNA: TGTGCCAGCAGTTTTCGGACAGGGGTACCAGATACGCAGTATTTT. Translating gives CASSFRTGVPDTQYF.

J is TRBJ2-2 and V is TRBV23-1, with D possibly TRBD2 on 5 matching bases. TRBV23-1 is an ORF, and what it does is uncertain. Trimming took 4 bases from V and 1 from J, leaving 16 bases between them. The CDR3 has 17 amino acids. DNA for the CDR3: TGCGCCAGCAGTCCCTCTGAGGGTCCGATGAACACCGGGGAGCTGTTTTTT. It translates to CASSPSEGPMNTGELFF.

V and J are TRBV27 and TRBJ2-1; D perhaps matches TRBD1 (6 bases). Germline V gives CDR1 MNHEY, CDR2 SMNVEV (reference sequence). CDR3 size: 14 residues. Trimming removed 6 bases from V and 4 bases from J, with 13 bases in between. The CDR3 spells CASRGQGRYNEQFF. Written as DNA, the CDR3 is TGTGCCAGCAGGGGACAAGGCCGATACAATGAGCAGTTCTTC.

The gene calls are TRBV18 and TRBJ2-5; D possibly corresponds to TRBD1 (7 bases). This CDR3 contains 17 residues. V lost 3 bases and J lost 2, with 19 bases in between. In germline, CDR1 is KGHSH, CDR2 LQKENI. CDR3 coding DNA: TGTGCCAGCTCACCTAATTTAAGCCAGGGGGGACAAGAGACCCAGTACTTC. This sequence encodes CASSPNLSQGGQETQYF.

This sequence joins TRBV7-2 and TRBJ2-2; a possible D gene is TRBD1 (6 bases). The ends were cut back, 1 base at V and 3 bases at J, with 15 bases in the middle. Germline CDR1 is SGHTA and CDR2 is FQGNSA. The CDR3 length is 17 residues. CDR3 in amino acids: CASSLVVGRGYTGELFF. The CDR3 DNA sequence: TGTGCCAGCAGCTTAGTAGTCGGCAGGGGCTACACCGGGGAGCTGTTTTTT. Full variable domain (rest looked up from reference TRBV7-2 and TRBJ2-2): GAGVSQSPSNKVTEKGKDVELRCDPISGHTALYWYRQSLGQGLEFLIYFQGNSAPDKSGLPSDRFSAERTGGSVSTLTIQRTQQEDSAVYLCASSLVVGRGYTGELFFGEGSRLTVL.

The chain recombines TRBV15 with TRBJ2-7; possible D gene TRBD1, 6 bases. Looked up from germline, CDR1 is LNHNV and CDR2 is YYDKDF (reference sequence). CDR3 size: 14 residues. With 5 bases removed from V and 0 bases from J, the gap between germline ends came to 11 bases. DNA for the CDR3: TGTGCCACCAGCGTCGGACAGAACTCCTACGAGCAGTACTTC. Translated, it gives CATSVGQNSYEQYF. The complete variable domain, with remaining parts taken from reference TRBV15 and TRBJ2-7, reads DAMVIQNPRYQVTQFGKPVTLSCSQTLNHNVMYWYQQKSSQAPKLLFHYYDKDFNNEADTPDNFQSRRPNTSFCFLDIRSPGLGDTAMYLCATSVGQNSYEQYFGPGTRLTVT.